The next 5 T cell receptor beta chains were all read from a single sample in a study of T cells in Graves' hyperthyroidism and ophthalmopathy. Authors of the study amplified TCR beta CDR3 regions from RNA transcripts. With the HTBI primer set, the TCR CDR3 went through a first round of RT-PCR. MiXCR, applied by TCRdb to the multiplex PCR reads, yields one record per CDR3 protein. This sample has more than 300,000 distinct CDR3 sequences; 14% occur once, and the top ten carry 15% to 20%. Sequencing was performed on blood. These receptors originate from a woman in her 30s with Graves' ophthalmopathy.

This chain connects TRBV29-1 to TRBJ2-7, with D possibly matching TRBD2 (6 bases). This CDR3 is built from 12 residues. V lost 5 bases to trimming and J lost 0 bases, with 8 bases between them. Germline-derived CDR1 and CDR2 are SQVTM and ANQGSEA. The CDR3 region has the DNA TGCAGCGTTTACGGGAGCTCCTACGAGCAGTACTTC. Amino acids: CSVYGSSYEQYF.

There are many counts of this clonotype. The chain employs TRBV5-6 and TRBJ1-5; 8 nucleotides align to TRBD1. With 5 bases clipped from V and 7 bases from J, the junction kept 14 bases outside the gene matches. Per germline, CDR1 SGHDT and CDR2 YYEEEE. The CDR3 has 16 residues. The CDR3 loop is CASRRGAGGAGQPQHF. CDR3 nucleotide sequence: TGTGCCAGCAGGCGGGGAGCAGGGGGCGCGGGGCAGCCCCAGCATTTT.

Note on this clonotype: The missing conserved phenylalanine or tryptophan at the end of this CDR3 makes a read error likely. The genes are TRBV19 and TRBJ1-1; D might be TRBD1 (5 bases). Germline V lookup: CDR1 LNHDA, CDR2 SQIVND (reference sequence). V was shortened by 4 bases and J by 4 bases, with 13 bases between the two germline ends. There are 14 residues in the CDR3. CDR3 residues: CASSNRGGTTEAFL. The CDR3 DNA reads TGTGCCAGTAGTAACCGGGGGGGGACCACTGAAGCTTTCCTT.

The rearrangement uses TRBV7-9 and TRBJ1-2; 7 bases agree with TRBD1. This CDR3 spans 15 amino acids. J gave up 6 bases and V 1 base, and 8 bases lay outside the gene matches. The germline V gene encodes CDR1 SEHNR and CDR2 FQNEAQ (reference sequence). The DNA for the CDR3 is TGTGCCAGCAGCTTAGAGGGGGACAGTATGAATGGCTACACCTTC. This codes for CASSLEGDSMNGYTF.

The CDR3 DNA is TGTGCCACCAGCATAAGGGACAGGGTAGGTCCCACTGAAGCTTTCTTT. Amino acid sequence: CATSIRDRVGPTEAFF. This chain joins TRBV15 and TRBJ1-1, with 9 bases fitting TRBD1. The CDR3 loop spans 16 amino acids. Germline trimming cut 4 bases from V and 4 bases from J; bases unmatched to any gene: 10. Germline V gene data show CDR1 as LNHNV and CDR2 as YYDKDF (reference sequence). The whole variable domain, remainder taken from reference TRBV15 and TRBJ1-1, is DAMVIQNPRYQVTQFGKPVTLSCSQTLNHNVMYWYQQKSSQAPKLLFHYYDKDFNNEADTPDNFQSRRPNTSFCFLDIRSPGLGDTAMYLCATSIRDRVGPTEAFFGQGTRLTVV.